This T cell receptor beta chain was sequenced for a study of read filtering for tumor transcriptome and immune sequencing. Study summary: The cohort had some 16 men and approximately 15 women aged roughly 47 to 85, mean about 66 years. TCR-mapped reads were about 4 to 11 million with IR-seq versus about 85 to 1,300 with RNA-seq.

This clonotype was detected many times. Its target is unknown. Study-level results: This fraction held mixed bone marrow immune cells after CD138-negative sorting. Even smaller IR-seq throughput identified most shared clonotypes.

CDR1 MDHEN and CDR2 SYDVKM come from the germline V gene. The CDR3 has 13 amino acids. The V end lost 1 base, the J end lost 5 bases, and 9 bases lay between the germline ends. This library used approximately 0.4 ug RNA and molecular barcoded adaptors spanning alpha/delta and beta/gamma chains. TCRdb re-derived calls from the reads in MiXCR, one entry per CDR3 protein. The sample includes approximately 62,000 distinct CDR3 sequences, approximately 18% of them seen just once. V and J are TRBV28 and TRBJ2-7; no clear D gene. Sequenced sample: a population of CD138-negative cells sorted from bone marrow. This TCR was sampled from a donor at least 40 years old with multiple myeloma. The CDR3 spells CASSLLGAHEQYF. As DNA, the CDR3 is TGTGCCAGCAGTTTATTAGGAGCCCACGAGCAGTACTTC.